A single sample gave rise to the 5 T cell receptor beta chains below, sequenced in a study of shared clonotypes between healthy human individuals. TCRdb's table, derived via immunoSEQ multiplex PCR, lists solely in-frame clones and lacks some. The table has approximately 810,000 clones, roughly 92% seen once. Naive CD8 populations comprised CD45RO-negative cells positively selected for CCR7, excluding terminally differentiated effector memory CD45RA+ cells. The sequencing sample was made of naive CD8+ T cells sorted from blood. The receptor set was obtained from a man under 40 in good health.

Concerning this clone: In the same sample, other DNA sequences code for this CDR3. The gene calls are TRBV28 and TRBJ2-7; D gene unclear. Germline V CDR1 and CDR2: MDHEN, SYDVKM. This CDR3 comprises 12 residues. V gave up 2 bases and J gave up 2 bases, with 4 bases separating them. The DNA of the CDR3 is TGTGCCAGCAGTTTACCAGCCTACGAGCAGTACTTC. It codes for CASSLPAYEQYF.

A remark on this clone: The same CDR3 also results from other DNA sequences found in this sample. CDR3 amino acids: CASSPAGTSGRNEQFF. The CDR3 DNA follows: TGTGCCAGCAGCCCTGCCGGGACTAGCGGGAGAAATGAGCAGTTCTTC. The genes are TRBV13 and TRBJ2-1; 14 bases are a match to TRBD2. Germline values: CDR1 PRHDT, CDR2 FYEKMQ (reference sequence). The CDR3 length is 16 residues. V trimming: 5 bases; J trimming: 7 bases; junction bases outside the gene matches: 7.

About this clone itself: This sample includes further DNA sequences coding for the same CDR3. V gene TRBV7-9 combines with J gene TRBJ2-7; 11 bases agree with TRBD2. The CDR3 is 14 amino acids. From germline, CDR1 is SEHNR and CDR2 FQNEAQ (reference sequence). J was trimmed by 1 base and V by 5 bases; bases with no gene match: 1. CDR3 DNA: TGTGCCAGCAGCCGGACTAGCGGGTCCTACGAGCAGTACTTC. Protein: CASSRTSGSYEQYF.

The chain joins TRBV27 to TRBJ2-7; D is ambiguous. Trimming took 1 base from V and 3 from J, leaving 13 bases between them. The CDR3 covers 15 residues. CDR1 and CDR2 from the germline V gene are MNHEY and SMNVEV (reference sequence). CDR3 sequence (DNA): TGTGCCAGCAGTTTATTGTTGGATGGCAACTACGAGCAGTACTTC. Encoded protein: CASSLLLDGNYEQYF.

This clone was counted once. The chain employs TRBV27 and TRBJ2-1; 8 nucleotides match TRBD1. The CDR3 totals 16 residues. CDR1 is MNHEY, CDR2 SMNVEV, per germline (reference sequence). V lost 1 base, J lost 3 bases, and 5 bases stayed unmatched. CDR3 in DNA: TGTGCCAGCAGTTTATTTGAGACAGGGGACTACAATGAGCAGTTCTTC. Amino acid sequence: CASSLFETGDYNEQFF.